This T cell receptor beta chain was profiled in a study of T-cell memory formation after mild COVID-19 listed by TCRdb under 2021. For context, the study as a whole: Most TCR sequence clusters were specific to one of the two donors. Two young, previously healthy adult volunteers, one female and one male, were included in the cohort. T-cell clones expanding and contracting after mild COVID-19 in a couple of donors were tracked by longitudinal TCRalpha and TCRbeta repertoire sequencing.

Sequencing was performed on an Illumina NovaSeq 6000. cDNA libraries for TCRalpha and TCRbeta were prepared by 5'RACE using constant-segment primers, with sample barcodes and unique molecular identifiers added. Trizol reagent was used to extract RNA from every sample. Amplification of the libraries took two PCR steps, and the second step added a second sample barcode plus Illumina TruSeq adapters. Libraries were sequenced on an Illumina NovaSeq with 2 x 150 bp paired-end reads. In the source study's methods: The reads were demultiplexed and collapsed into UMI-guided consensus sequences using migec v1.2.7. Using mixcr v2.1.11, UMI consensuses were aligned to TRA and TRB V and J templates and then assembled into clonotypes. Expanded or contracted clonotypes were those called significant by both edgeR and NoisET, with noise models trained on biological replicates. For edgeR calls, the thresholds were a false discovery rate-adjusted p below 0.01 and a log2 fold-change of 1. As an exploratory analysis of dynamics, PCA with hierarchical clustering was applied to max-normalized trajectories of the 1000 most abundant clonotypes. Separately sequenced CD4+ and CD8+ repertoires were used to assign the CD4 or CD8 phenotype of responding clones. The public reads were quality trimmed at Q25 with fastp and then assembled into clones with MiXCR by TCRdb, keeping productive beta chains. One record per CDR3 amino acid sequence lists the most common genes and DNA. The V and J calls and clone size are TCRdb's, not the authors'. For this sample the table gives about 49,000 distinct CDR3 sequences, of which 7.3% were detected only once. The top ten constitute roughly 1.3% of the sample.

Ficoll-Paque density gradient centrifugation was used to isolate PBMCs. Taken from cysteine to phenylalanine, the CDR3 has 15 residues. Only the CDR3 part of the read is kept: 45 bases, read in frame from the first base. For CDR1 and CDR2, the germline V gene (reference sequence) lists SEHNR and FQNEAQ. V is cut by 5 bases and J by 8 bases, and the space between the germline ends is 19 bases. This clonotype turned up a few times. What this receptor recognizes is not known. No qualities accompany the bases; no much larger clone lies one base away. Findings and caveats that apply to the study as a whole: Whether the second-wave clones peaking on day 37 were SARS-CoV-2 specific was not confirmed. The detection of some responding clones in pre-infection memory suggests that pre-existing cross-reactive memory T cells joined the SARS-CoV-2 response. The study covered only a couple of mild cases, and larger cohorts including severe cases with pre-infection samples were considered necessary. Balanced CD4/CD8 phenotypes were observed for clones contracting from day 15 to 85, whereas a bias towards CD4+ was observed for a second wave of clones expanding from day 15 to 37. Contracting CD4+ clones turned up mainly in the CM and EM memory subsets, whereas EMRA was where CD8+ clones were enriched.

Sequencing input: PBMCs or a T cell subset sorted from them (not recorded which). The clonotype was recovered from a man aged 18-30 years who had mild COVID-19 (a few samples of this study predate the infection). The sample titles of this study are shuffled in the database, so cell type and time point are left out; the donor was told from shared clones. The chain employs TRBV7-9 and TRBJ2-4, with TRBD1 perhaps the D gene, on 5 matching bases. CDR3 loop: CASSVQGETPYIQYF. The bases read TGTGCCAGCAGCGTCCAGGGCGAAACCCCTTACATTCAGTACTTC.